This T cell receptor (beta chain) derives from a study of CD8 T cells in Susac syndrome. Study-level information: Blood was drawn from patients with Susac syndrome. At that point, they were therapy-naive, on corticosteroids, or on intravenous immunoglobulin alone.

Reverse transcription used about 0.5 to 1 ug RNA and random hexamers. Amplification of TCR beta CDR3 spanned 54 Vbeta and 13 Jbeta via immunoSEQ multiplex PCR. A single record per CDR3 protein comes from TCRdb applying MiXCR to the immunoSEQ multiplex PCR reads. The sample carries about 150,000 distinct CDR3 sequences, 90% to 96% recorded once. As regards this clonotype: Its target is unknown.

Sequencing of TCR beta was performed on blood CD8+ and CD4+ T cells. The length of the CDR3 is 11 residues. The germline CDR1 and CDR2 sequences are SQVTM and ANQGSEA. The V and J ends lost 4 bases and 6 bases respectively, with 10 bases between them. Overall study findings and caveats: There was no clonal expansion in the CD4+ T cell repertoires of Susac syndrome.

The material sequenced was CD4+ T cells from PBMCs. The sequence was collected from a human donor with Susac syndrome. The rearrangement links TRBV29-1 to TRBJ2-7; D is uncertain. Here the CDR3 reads CSVAAATEQYF. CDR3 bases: TGCAGCGTTGCGGCCGCGACCGAGCAGTACTTC.